Following are 3 T cell receptor beta chains from one sample sequenced in a study of kidney transplant recipient with SARS-CoV-2 infection. TCRdb independently ran MiXCR on the reads; one entry per CDR3 protein. The sample carries 200,000 to 300,000 distinct CDR3 sequences, 29% recorded once. The specimen comprised a blood sample, sampled at baseline and on day 111 from a kidney transplant recipient. The source is a male patient in his 30s who had COVID-19 and was a kidney transplant recipient. The T cells may partly be graft donor cells.

This clonotype was observed at least ten times. The junction shows a germline mismatch at one end, possibly a read error. This chain joins TRBV11-3 and TRBJ1-2; TRBD1 aligns across 7 bases. Germline CDR1 and CDR2: SGHNT and YENEEA. The CDR3 is 16 residues long. The CDR3: CASSLEGRQGNYGYTF. The CDR3 nucleotides are TGTGCCAGCAGCCTAGAGGGCAGACAGGGAAACTATGGCTACACCTTC.

This clonotype was counted many times. V gene TRBV7-8 combines with J gene TRBJ1-2, with TRBD1 matching 8 bases. The CDR3 extends over 15 amino acids. The J segment lost 5 bases and the V segment lost 2 bases, leaving 7 bases of the junction unmatched. The germline gives CDR1 SGHVS, CDR2 FQNEAQ. The CDR3 DNA is TGTGCCAGCAGCTTAATAATGACAGGGGAGTATGGCTACACCTTC. Its protein is CASSLIMTGEYGYTF.

With respect to this clonotype: Its ends do not fully match the called genes, so a read error is possible. J is TRBJ2-2 and V is TRBV3-1; 12 bases map to TRBD2. The CDR3 is made up of 16 amino acids. Germline V gene data show CDR1 as LGHDT and CDR2 as YNNKEL (reference sequence). Here the CDR3 DNA reads TGTGCCAGCAGCCAAGGGACTAGCGGGAACACCGGGAAGCTGTTTTTT. Translated: CASSQGTSGNTGKLFF.